One and the same sample provided the 24 T cell receptor beta chains below, sequenced in a study of blood T cell repertoires in COVID-19. Using immunoSEQ multiplex PCR, the repertoire was profiled, and TCRdb retains in-frame clones only, with some absent. The table lists roughly 71,000 clones, 80% of them singletons, with approximately 18% in the top ten. The sample comprised peripheral blood. These receptors originate from a man between 70 and 80 years old who had recovered from COVID-19.

The chain combines TRBV4-3 with TRBJ2-5, with D hard to call. V lost 4 bases and J 0 bases, leaving 12 bases between the germline ends. The germline CDR1 and CDR2 sequences are LGHNA and YSLEER. This CDR3 region has 15 residues. DNA of the CDR3: TGCGCCAGCAGCCCCCGGTCCCGAGACCAAGAGACCCAGTACTTC. Protein product: CASSPRSRDQETQYF.

The rearrangement joins TRBV19 to TRBJ2-2; the D is unclear. V lost 5 bases to trimming and J lost 4 bases, with 5 bases between them. The CDR3 is 12 amino acids. The V gene's germline CDR1 is LNHDA and CDR2 SQIVND (reference sequence). CDR3 region: CASSLFTGELFF. The CDR3 DNA is TGTGCCAGTAGTCTCTTCACCGGGGAGCTGTTTTTT.

This rearrangement joins TRBV7-8 to TRBJ2-7; TRBD1 matches 8 bases. In germline, CDR1 is SGHVS, CDR2 FQNEAQ. The ends lost 2 bases at V and 9 bases at J; junction bases unmatched: 12. The CDR3 extends over 15 amino acids. The CDR3 DNA reads TGTGCCAGCAGCTTAAGAGTAGGGCAGGGGGCTGGGCAGTACTTC. This translates into CASSLRVGQGAGQYF.

In DNA form, the CDR3 reads TGTGCCAGCAGTTTATACGGGCAGGGGATAACTAATGAAAAACTGTTTTTT. Protein product: CASSLYGQGITNEKLFF. The V and J genes are TRBV27 and TRBJ1-4, with D possibly being TRBD1 (6 bases). The ends were cut back, 1 base at V and 1 base at J, with 13 bases in the middle. In germline, CDR1 is MNHEY, CDR2 SMNVEV (reference sequence). The CDR3 has 17 residues. The full variable domain, completed using reference TRBV27 and TRBJ1-4, is EAQVTQNPRYLITVTGKKLTVTCSQNMNHEYMSWYRQDPGLGLRQIYYSMNVEVTDKGDVPEGYKVSRKEKRNFPLILESPSPNQTSLYFCASSLYGQGITNEKLFFGSGTQLSVL.

CDR3: CASSISARGQAGYTF. In DNA, the CDR3 is TGTGCCAGTAGTATAAGCGCCCGCGGACAGGCTGGCTACACCTTC. The V gene is TRBV19, the J gene TRBJ1-2; 7 bases fit TRBD1. The junction had 10 bases not matched to a gene; V was cut back by 2 bases and J by 7 bases. Germline V gives CDR1 LNHDA, CDR2 SQIVND (reference sequence). This CDR3 has 15 residues.

The chain is built from TRBV5-4 and TRBJ2-1; D remains unclear. Between the trimmed V and J ends, which lost 0 bases and 7 bases, there was a span of 8 bases. This CDR3 is built from 13 residues. The germline V gene encodes CDR1 SGHNT and CDR2 YYREEE (reference sequence). The CDR3 reads CASSLAGSNEQFF. Written as DNA, the CDR3 is TGTGCCAGCAGCTTGGCTGGCTCGAATGAGCAGTTCTTC.

This clone was observed a few times. The chain is built from TRBV5-1 and TRBJ2-3; TRBD1 aligns across 7 bases. Germline-derived CDR1 and CDR2 are SGHRS and YFSETQ. Trimming at V came to 4 bases and at J to 2 bases, leaving 7 bases not matched to a gene. This CDR3 spans 15 amino acids. The CDR3 region has the DNA TGCGCCAGCAGCCCCGAGGACAGGTCCACAGATACGCAGTATTTT. Encoded protein: CASSPEDRSTDTQYF.

The chain is built from TRBV5-1 and TRBJ1-1, with D possibly TRBD1 on 5 matching bases. CDR3 size: 16 residues. CDR1 SGHRS and CDR2 YFSETQ come from the germline V gene. V was clipped by 4 bases and J by 2 bases, with 18 bases between them. Here the CDR3 reads CASSHDRRQQNTEAFF. The CDR3 DNA follows: TGCGCCAGCAGCCATGACCGGCGACAGCAAAACACTGAAGCTTTCTTT. Together with reference TRBV5-1 and TRBJ1-1, the CDR3 gives the full variable domain: KAGVTQTPRYLIKTRGQQVTLSCSPISGHRSVSWYQQTPGQGLQFLFEYFSETQRNKGNFPGRFSGRQFSNSRSEMNVSTLELGDSALYLCASSHDRRQQNTEAFFGQGTRLTVV.

The V gene is TRBV12-5, the J gene TRBJ1-1; possibly TRBD1 for D (6 bases). The CDR3 has 15 residues. V lost 0 bases and J lost 5, with 13 bases in between. Germline CDR1 LGHNT, CDR2 FRNRAP. CDR3 sequence: CASGLVQGGSTEAFF. In nucleotides, the CDR3 is TGTGCTAGTGGTTTGGTACAGGGCGGGAGTACTGAAGCTTTCTTT.

V is TRBV10-3 and J is TRBJ2-2; 10 bases map to TRBD2. Trimming cost V 2 bases and J 1 base; bases outside gene matches: 4. CDR1 is ENHRY, CDR2 SYGVKD, per germline. This CDR3 contains 17 residues. CDR3 nucleotide sequence: TGTGCCATCAGTGAGATAGGACTAGCGGAGAACACCGGGGAGCTGTTTTTT. It codes for CAISEIGLAENTGELFF.

This chain uses TRBV5-1 with TRBJ1-3; D is ambiguous. The CDR3 extends over 16 amino acids. From germline, CDR1 is SGHRS and CDR2 YFSETQ. V shed 0 bases and J shed 4 bases, with 14 bases lying between them. As DNA, the CDR3 is TGCGCCAGCAGCTTGGTACCCAGGTATACCGGAAACACCATATATTTT. Amino acids: CASSLVPRYTGNTIYF.

V and J are TRBV4-3 and TRBJ2-7; possibly TRBD1 for D (6 bases). This CDR3 is built from 13 residues. Trimming removed 1 base at V and 6 bases at J, with 10 bases between. CDR1 is LGHNA, CDR2 YSLEER, per germline. The chain's CDR3 is CASSQVWGREQYF. For the CDR3, the DNA is TGCGCCAGCAGCCAAGTTTGGGGGCGCGAGCAGTACTTC.

The chain links TRBV12-5 to TRBJ2-2; 13 positions agree with TRBD2. The germline gives CDR1 LGHNT, CDR2 FRNRAP. V gave up 0 bases and J gave up 6 bases; unmatched junction bases: 16. The CDR3 loop spans 21 amino acids. The CDR3 sequence: CASGLVITSGGAGVGAGELFF. The CDR3 nucleotides are TGTGCTAGTGGTTTGGTAATAACTAGCGGGGGGGCCGGGGTCGGCGCCGGGGAGCTGTTTTTT.

This clone was seen once. The chain combines TRBV28 with TRBJ2-5, with TRBD2 as a possible D gene (6 bases). V was trimmed by 3 bases and J by 4 bases, leaving 12 bases between them. The CDR3 spans 14 residues. Germline V gene data show CDR1 as MDHEN and CDR2 as SYDVKM. The CDR3 sequence is CASSFNGGGETQYF. The DNA for the CDR3 is TGTGCCAGCAGTTTTAACGGGGGAGGAGAGACCCAGTACTTC.

The gene calls are TRBV9 and TRBJ1-4; D remains unclear. V lost 0 bases and J lost 8, with 11 bases in between. The germline gives CDR1 SGDLS, CDR2 YYNGEE. This CDR3 contains 14 residues. The CDR3: CASSVGGGREKLFF. CDR3 sequence (DNA): TGTGCCAGCAGCGTAGGAGGAGGTAGGGAAAAACTGTTTTTT.

The V and J genes are TRBV24-1 and TRBJ2-1, with 12 bases that match TRBD2. The V gene's germline CDR1 is KGHDR and CDR2 SFDVKD. The CDR3 contains 16 residues. Trimming cost V 8 bases and J 7 bases; bases outside gene matches: 11. The CDR3 spells CATKDPLTSGRNEQFF. The DNA of the CDR3 is TGTGCCACCAAGGACCCCTTGACTAGCGGGAGAAATGAGCAGTTCTTC.

The table lists this clone with many counts. This rearrangement joins TRBV18 to TRBJ2-7, with D perhaps TRBD2 (6 bases). Deletions cut 2 bases from V and 2 bases from J, with 16 bases between. CDR1 is KGHSH and CDR2 is LQKENI in the germline V gene. CDR3 length: 16 residues. The CDR3 sequence is CASSPVGGRLPYEQYF. The CDR3 bases are TGTGCCAGCTCACCAGTGGGGGGTCGTCTTCCCTACGAGCAGTACTTC.

The chain uses TRBV9 and TRBJ2-1; weak D call: TRBD1 (6 bases). The germline V gene has CDR1 SGDLS and CDR2 YYNGEE. The length of the CDR3 is 15 residues. With 4 bases removed from V and 7 bases from J, the gap between germline ends came to 18 bases. CDR3 residues: CASSQGPDERNEQFF. In nucleotides, the CDR3 is TGTGCCAGCAGCCAGGGGCCCGATGAGCGAAATGAGCAGTTCTTC. The variable domain in full, with the rest retrieved from reference TRBV9 and TRBJ2-1, is DSGVTQTPKHLITATGQRVTLRCSPRSGDLSVYWYQQSLDQGLQFLIQYYNGEERAKGNILERFSAQQFPDLHSELNLSSLELGDSALYFCASSQGPDERNEQFFGPGTRLTVL.

The chain joins TRBV12-3 or TRBV12-4 to TRBJ2-3; D uncertain. This CDR3 region has 11 residues. Trimming left V 7 bases short and J 8 bases short, with 10 bases between. CDR3 protein: CASTSGGTQYF. The CDR3 nucleotides are TGTGCCAGCACTTCGGGTGGTACGCAGTATTTT.

This clone was seen a few times. The chain uses TRBV2 and TRBJ2-1, with 10 nucleotides matching TRBD2. Per the germline V gene, CDR1 is SNHLY and CDR2 is FYNNEI. The CDR3 has 18 amino acids. J lost 0 bases, V lost 7 bases, and 12 bases had no gene match. The CDR3 region is CASKRTSGNVGSYNEQFF. The CDR3 DNA reads TGTGCCAGCAAAAGGACTAGCGGAAACGTAGGCTCCTACAATGAGCAGTTCTTC.

This sequence joins TRBV6-6 and TRBJ1-5; the D gene is possibly TRBD1 (6 bases). The CDR3 spans 14 residues. Trimming took 7 bases from V and 0 from J, leaving 10 bases between them. Looked up from germline, CDR1 is MNHNY and CDR2 is SVGAGI (reference sequence). In nucleotides, the CDR3 is TGTGCCAGCACTACAGGGAATAGCAATCAGCCCCAGCATTTT. Its translation is CASTTGNSNQPQHF.

The chain joins TRBV7-3 to TRBJ2-3; D not resolved. Trimming removed 5 bases from V and 1 base from J, with 10 bases in between. Germline lookup yields CDR1 SGHTA and CDR2 FQGTGA. The CDR3 extends over 14 amino acids. The CDR3 spells CASSKEAGTDTQYF. CDR3 DNA sequence: TGTGCCAGCAGCAAAGAGGCAGGCACAGATACGCAGTATTTT.

The chain recombines TRBV12-3 or TRBV12-4 with TRBJ1-1; D is uncertain. The germline V and J ends were trimmed by 5 bases and 7 bases, with 11 bases remaining between them. The CDR3 runs 12 residues. CDR3 in DNA: TGTGCCAGCAGTGCACGGGTCGTTGAAGCTTTCTTT. Its protein product is CASSARVVEAFF.

CDR3 coding DNA: TGTGCCAGCAGTCCTTCCCCACCAAACCCACTAGGGGGACCCTACAATGAGCAGTTCTTC. Protein: CASSPSPPNPLGGPYNEQFF. The chain is built from TRBV28 and TRBJ2-1; the D gene is possibly TRBD1 (6 bases). Germline CDR1 reads MDHEN; CDR2 reads SYDVKM. The length of the CDR3 is 20 residues. V was shortened by 5 bases and J by 2 bases, with 28 bases between the two germline ends.